The 21 T cell receptor beta chains given below trace back to one sample, sequenced in a study of T cell clones after liver transplantation. Using immunoSEQ multiplex PCR, the repertoire was profiled, and TCRdb retains in-frame clones only, with some absent. The table has about 24,000 clones, around three quarters seen once. This material consisted of CD4+ T cells from blood, taken before liver transplant. The receptors stem from a human donor who received a liver transplant.

The rearrangement links TRBV18 to TRBJ2-2; perhaps TRBD2 as D (6 bases). Between the trimmed V and J ends, which lost 0 bases and 0 bases, there was a span of 8 bases. The CDR3 is 16 residues long. Germline V gene sequence: CDR1 KGHSH, CDR2 LQKENI. The CDR3 reads CASSPPGGPNTGELFF. DNA of the CDR3: TGTGCCAGCTCACCACCGGGGGGACCGAACACCGGGGAGCTGTTTTTT.

V and J are TRBV5-4 and TRBJ1-3; TRBD1 is a possible D gene (5 bases). V lost 0 bases and J 8 bases, leaving 12 bases between the germline ends. The CDR3 runs to 14 residues. Germline values: CDR1 SGHNT, CDR2 YYREEE (reference sequence). CDR3 sequence (DNA): TGTGCCAGCAGCTTGGATGGCAGGGCGGACACCATATATTTT. Its translation: CASSLDGRADTIYF.

J is TRBJ2-3 and V is TRBV14, with D maybe TRBD1 (6 bases). The CDR3 consists of 14 residues. V gave up 4 bases and J gave up 4 bases, with 12 bases separating them. In germline, CDR1 is SGHDN, CDR2 FVKESK. The CDR3 reads CASSPRQVPDTQYF. CDR3 DNA: TGTGCCAGCAGCCCGAGACAGGTCCCAGATACGCAGTATTTT. Combining the CDR3 with reference TRBV14 and TRBJ2-3 gives the whole variable domain EAGVTQFPSHSVIEKGQTVTLRCDPISGHDNLYWYRRVMGKEIKFLLHFVKESKQDESGMPNNRFLAERTGGTYSTLKVQPAELEDSGVYFCASSPRQVPDTQYFGPGTRLTVL.

The rearrangement joins TRBV30 to TRBJ1-1; D is ambiguous. The CDR3 covers 11 residues. In germline, CDR1 is GTSNPN, CDR2 SVGIG (reference sequence). Trimming removed 4 bases at V and 1 base at J, with 4 bases between. CDR3 in amino acids: CAWNKNTEAFF. For the CDR3, the DNA is TGTGCCTGGAATAAGAACACTGAAGCTTTCTTT.

The chain joins TRBV6-1 to TRBJ2-2; no definite D call. Germline loops: CDR1 MNHNS, CDR2 SASEGT. This CDR3 contains 14 residues. V lost 4 bases and J lost 7, with 13 bases in between. CDR3 sequence reads: CASSAIAEYGELFF. CDR3 nucleotides: TGTGCCAGCAGTGCAATAGCAGAGTACGGGGAGCTGTTTTTT.

This clone appeared a few times. The J gene is TRBJ2-3, the V gene TRBV14; D remains ambiguous. This CDR3 spans 13 amino acids. Trimming shortened V by 0 bases and J by 10 bases, and 11 bases separated the two germline ends. The V gene's germline CDR1 is SGHDN and CDR2 FVKESK. The CDR3 spells CASSQDWSRAQYF. The DNA of the CDR3 is TGTGCCAGCAGCCAAGATTGGTCCCGTGCGCAGTATTTT. The variable domain in full, with the rest retrieved from reference TRBV14 and TRBJ2-3, is EAGVTQFPSHSVIEKGQTVTLRCDPISGHDNLYWYRRVMGKEIKFLLHFVKESKQDESGMPNNRFLAERTGGTYSTLKVQPAELEDSGVYFCASSQDWSRAQYFGPGTRLTVL.

The genes are TRBV9 and TRBJ2-1; 7 bases agree with TRBD1. V shed 3 bases, J shed 4 bases, and the junction held 10 bases outside the gene matches. The germline V gene encodes CDR1 SGDLS and CDR2 YYNGEE. The CDR3 extends over 16 amino acids. Here the CDR3 DNA reads TGTGCCAGCAGCGAGAAGACAGGGACCCTATACAATGAGCAGTTCTTC. Translating it yields CASSEKTGTLYNEQFF.

In its sample, this clone was seen a few times. V usage is TRBV11-2 and J usage is TRBJ2-1, with 10 nucleotides matching TRBD2. From germline, CDR1 is SGHAT and CDR2 FQNNGV. The CDR3 sequence is 14 residues long. Unmatched junction bases numbered 4, after V lost 6 bases and J lost 5 bases. The CDR3 sequence: CASSRSGGDNEQFF. DNA of the CDR3: TGTGCCAGCAGTCGAAGCGGGGGGGACAATGAGCAGTTCTTC.

The J gene is TRBJ2-7, the V gene TRBV30; 7 bases align to TRBD1. V lost 1 base and J lost 4; bases outside the gene matches: 10. Germline V gene lookup returns CDR1 GTSNPN and CDR2 SVGIG (reference sequence). CDR3 length: 15 amino acids. The CDR3 coding sequence is TGTGCCTGGAGTGGTGGGACAGTATCAGGGTACGAGCAGTACTTC. This codes for CAWSGGTVSGYEQYF.

V gene TRBV9 combines with J gene TRBJ2-3, with TRBD1 as a possible D gene (6 bases). Between the trimmed V and J ends, which lost 3 bases and 2 bases, there was a span of 13 bases. The CDR3 has 15 residues. Germline values: CDR1 SGDLS, CDR2 YYNGEE. CDR3 nucleotides: TGTGCCAGCAGCGGCCCAGGGGCTGACACAGATACGCAGTATTTT. It codes for CASSGPGADTDTQYF.

This chain uses TRBV5-1 with TRBJ2-1; TRBD1 matches at 7 bases. This CDR3 contains 16 residues. J was trimmed by 7 bases and V by 0 bases; bases with no gene match: 10. Per the germline V gene, CDR1 is SGHRS and CDR2 is YFSETQ. Here the CDR3 reads CASSLAGGSTRNEQFF. As DNA, the CDR3 is TGCGCCAGCAGCTTGGCAGGGGGAAGTACCCGTAATGAGCAGTTCTTC.

The chain has TRBV7-6 and TRBJ2-2; 10 nucleotides agree with TRBD2. This CDR3 is 16 amino acids long. Germline CDR1 and CDR2: SGHVS and FNYEAQ. The V segment lost 5 bases and the J segment 1 base; nucleotides outside the gene matches: 4. The CDR3 sequence is CASSPSSGRNTGELFF. For the CDR3, the DNA is TGTGCCAGCAGCCCCTCTAGCGGGAGGAACACCGGGGAGCTGTTTTTT.

This clone was seen just once. This chain connects TRBV6-5 to TRBJ1-5; TRBD1 aligns across 8 bases. Germline loops: CDR1 MNHEY, CDR2 SVGAGI. This CDR3 spans 14 amino acids. V shed 6 bases and J 4 bases; nucleotides not matched to a gene: 5. The CDR3 nucleotides are TGTGCCAGCAGGGGATGGACAGGGAATCAGCCCCAGCATTTT. Protein sequence: CASRGWTGNQPQHF.

This clone was picked up a small number of times. The chain couples TRBV18 to TRBJ2-1, with 7 bases fitting TRBD2. The germline gives CDR1 KGHSH, CDR2 LQKENI. The CDR3 length is 15 residues. J was trimmed by 5 bases and V by 3 bases; bases with no gene match: 7. The CDR3 DNA follows: TGTGCCAGCTCACCGATCCAGCGGGAAGACAATGAGCAGTTCTTC. Translating it yields CASSPIQREDNEQFF.

The V call is TRBV19, the J call TRBJ1-5; the match to TRBD1 covers 12 bases. Germline values: CDR1 LNHDA, CDR2 SQIVND (reference sequence). This CDR3 contains 19 residues. J gave up 1 base and V 4 bases, and 11 bases lay outside the gene matches. CDR3 coding DNA: TGTGCCAGTAGTAGCCGCCGGGACAGGGGGCGCCGGAGCAATCAGCCCCAGCATTTT. Protein sequence: CASSSRRDRGRRSNQPQHF.

The chain links TRBV27 to TRBJ1-2; unclear D gene. Trimming removed 4 bases at V and 6 bases at J, with 18 bases between. The germline V gene has CDR1 MNHEY and CDR2 SMNVEV (reference sequence). This CDR3 is 15 amino acids long. As DNA, the CDR3 is TGTGCCAGCAGTTCAGAGGGCGCCGGAGGCCATGGCTACACCTTC. Protein: CASSSEGAGGHGYTF.

This chain connects TRBV6-6 to TRBJ1-2, with D possibly being TRBD1 (6 bases). There are 14 residues in the CDR3. Per the germline V gene, CDR1 is MNHNY and CDR2 is SVGAGI (reference sequence). With 5 bases removed from V and 5 bases from J, the gap between germline ends came to 15 bases. The CDR3 coding sequence is TGTGCCAGCAGTCAGGCCGAAGGGGGGTATGGCTACACCTTC. Encoded protein: CASSQAEGGYGYTF.

The chain joins TRBV28 to TRBJ1-5; the D is unclear. From germline, CDR1 is MDHEN and CDR2 SYDVKM. The ends were cut back, 2 bases at V and 9 bases at J, with 14 bases in the middle. There are 14 residues in the CDR3. CDR3 DNA: TGTGCCAGCAGTTTAGAGTCCTATTTAGGGCCCCAGCATTTT. This encodes CASSLESYLGPQHF.

The rearrangement links TRBV15 to TRBJ2-3; no definite D call. The germline V and J ends were trimmed by 1 base and 2 bases, with 7 bases remaining between them. The CDR3 has 14 amino acids. Germline CDR1 is LNHNV and CDR2 is YYDKDF (reference sequence). The CDR3 loop reads CATSRGGSTDTQYF. CDR3 coding DNA: TGTGCCACCAGCAGAGGGGGTTCCACAGATACGCAGTATTTT.

This clone was found a few times. V is TRBV6-1 and J is TRBJ2-7; 7 bases match TRBD1. With 6 bases clipped from V and 3 bases from J, the junction kept 8 bases outside the gene matches. There are 14 residues in the CDR3. CDR1 is MNHNS, CDR2 SASEGT, per germline. CDR3 DNA: TGTGCCAGCAGCCTGACTCAGGGGGACTACGAGCAGTACGTC. This codes for CASSLTQGDYEQYV.

The chain has TRBV5-8 and TRBJ1-2; the match to TRBD1 covers 7 bases. The J segment lost 6 bases and the V segment lost 3 bases, leaving 11 bases of the junction unmatched. The CDR3 has 15 amino acids. CDR1 is SGHTS and CDR2 is YDEGEE in the germline V gene. In DNA, the CDR3 is TGTGCCAGCAGCTGGCTGACAGGGATGGGGAATGGCTACACCTTC. This sequence encodes CASSWLTGMGNGYTF. The full variable domain, with the rest looked up from reference TRBV5-8 and TRBJ1-2, is EAGVTQSPTHLIKTRGQQATLRCSPISGHTSVYWYQQALGLGLQFLLWYDEGEERNRGNFPPRFSGRQFPNYSSELNVNALELEDSALYLCASSWLTGMGNGYTFGSGTRLTVV.